This note documents a single TCR beta chain sequence. Its target is unknown. Isolated RNA was reverse transcribed into cDNA used as the sequencing template. Assay: immunoSEQ multiplex PCR; the TCRdb copy retains only in-frame clones and omits some. The sample shows roughly 40,000 clones, around half of them seen only once. Germline assignment: CDR1 DFQATT and CDR2 SNEGSKA (reference sequence). Trimming shortened V by 6 bases and J by 5 bases, and 7 bases separated the two germline ends. The CDR3 runs to 10 residues. The sample is drawn from a study of CD8+ T cells in alopecia areata. In the case of 5 or 6 patients, the CD4+ cells were sorted into CD25+CD127- cells. Researchers took lesional scalp punch biopsies and peripheral blood from people who were alopecia areata patients. Notes on the study in general: Patients shared TCRs less clearly than mice did, possibly for HLA-related reasons. Lesional tissue from the scalp (especially in alopecia totalis/universalis) showed higher clonality than normal scalp. Scalp samples also contribute reads from the resident alphabeta T cells found in normal skin.

The J gene is TRBJ2-5, the V gene TRBV20-1; D remains ambiguous. The sequencing input was CD4+ Tregs sorted from blood. The receptor comes from a human donor with alopecia areata. In nucleotides, the CDR3 is TGCAGTGCCGCCCGGGAGACCCAGTACTTC. Residues: CSAARETQYF.